Below, 30 T cell receptor beta chains from the same sample are listed, as sequenced in a study of shared clonotypes between healthy human individuals. Only in-frame clones appear in the TCRdb table, and some are missing; sequencing was by immunoSEQ multiplex PCR. The table shows roughly 1,500,000 clones, with about 98.5% occurring only once. The sample was naive CD4+ T cells sorted from blood. The subset is: CD45RA+ positively selected. Receptor source: a young man in good health.

This rearrangement joins TRBV25-1 to TRBJ2-1; tentatively, D is TRBD2 (5 bases). The CDR3 consists of 15 residues. Per germline, CDR1 MGHDK and CDR2 SYGVNS. Trimming stripped 3 bases from V and 4 bases from J, with 13 bases between. In nucleotides, the CDR3 is TGTGCCAGCAGTGACTTTATTGGGAGTTACAATGAGCAGTTCTTC. Protein sequence: CASSDFIGSYNEQFF.

The CDR3 coding sequence is TGTGCCAGCAGCCCAGCGAACACCGGGGAGCTGTTTTTT. Protein: CASSPANTGELFF. This rearrangement joins TRBV5-6 to TRBJ2-2, with D unresolved. The CDR3 covers 13 residues. Germline assignment: CDR1 SGHDT and CDR2 YYEEEE. Trimming stripped 4 bases from V and 0 bases from J, with 4 bases between.

Concerning this clone itself: This sample includes further DNA sequences coding for the same CDR3. The chain joins TRBV5-1 to TRBJ2-2, with no clear D. The CDR3 totals 13 residues. Germline CDR1 SGHRS, CDR2 YFSETQ. Trimming cost V 0 bases and J 6 bases, with 6 bases left between them. The CDR3: CASSLEGPGELFF. In nucleotides, the CDR3 is TGCGCCAGCAGCTTGGAGGGTCCCGGGGAGCTGTTTTTT.

CDR3 nucleotides: TGTGCCAGCAGCCCTAATCAGGGAGGGCCAGATACGCAGTATTTT. This gives the protein CASSPNQGGPDTQYF. This chain uses TRBV7-2 with TRBJ2-3; 7 positions agree with TRBD2. The CDR3 is made up of 15 amino acids. Unmatched junction bases numbered 9, after V lost 5 bases and J lost 4 bases. Germline CDR1 and CDR2: SGHTA and FQGNSA.

V usage is TRBV28 and J usage is TRBJ2-7; D is tentatively TRBD1 or TRBD2 (5 bases each). The V end was cut by 5 bases, the J end by 7 bases, with 21 bases between. Germline-derived CDR1 and CDR2 are MDHEN and SYDVKM. This CDR3 has 15 amino acids. Written as DNA, the CDR3 is TGTGCCAGCAGTGCCCACGGGGCCCTAATGAGGGAGCAGTACTTC. Protein product: CASSAHGALMREQYF.

V gene TRBV28 combines with J gene TRBJ2-3; D is unresolved. This CDR3 comprises 16 residues. The germline V gene has CDR1 MDHEN and CDR2 SYDVKM. With 1 base removed from V and 0 bases from J, the gap between germline ends came to 11 bases. CDR3 bases: TGTGCCAGCAGTTTATTTAGGGCGGCTAGCACAGATACGCAGTATTTT. Protein: CASSLFRAASTDTQYF.

The rearrangement links TRBV5-6 to TRBJ1-1, with a weak D call TRBD1 (5 bases). V was pared by 3 bases and J by 4 bases, with 16 bases between. The CDR3 consists of 15 residues. Germline V lookup: CDR1 SGHDT, CDR2 YYEEEE. CDR3 coding DNA: TGTGCCAGCAGCTCGGCGAGGGTTGGGGCCACTGAAGCTTTCTTT. This codes for CASSSARVGATEAFF.

In nucleotides, the CDR3 is TGTGCCAGCAGTGAAGCGTTGGGGGACGGACTTCAAAACATTCAGTACTTC. Amino acids: CASSEALGDGLQNIQYF. J is TRBJ2-4 and V is TRBV2; TRBD1 or TRBD2 may be the D gene (5 bases each). Trimming shortened V by 0 bases and J by 5 bases, and 17 bases separated the two germline ends. From germline, CDR1 is SNHLY and CDR2 FYNNEI. The CDR3 loop spans 17 amino acids.

The chain joins TRBV11-3 to TRBJ1-1, with D possibly matching TRBD1 (5 bases). Trimming left V 5 bases short and J 1 base short, with 8 bases between. This CDR3 comprises 13 residues. Germline V gene data show CDR1 as SGHNT and CDR2 as YENEEA. In DNA, the CDR3 is TGTGCCAGCAGCACCGGACAGAACACTGAAGCTTTCTTT. Translation: CASSTGQNTEAFF.

The J gene is TRBJ2-1, the V gene TRBV15; 11 nucleotides align to TRBD1. Germline V lookup: CDR1 LNHNV, CDR2 YYDKDF (reference sequence). The CDR3 covers 15 residues. The V gene end was trimmed by 5 bases and the J gene end by 4 bases; junction bases not matched to a gene: 4. Here the CDR3 DNA reads TGTGCCACCAGCCCGGGACAGGGGGTTTACAATGAGCAGTTCTTC. Amino acid sequence: CATSPGQGVYNEQFF.

The genes are TRBV29-1 and TRBJ1-2; D gene ambiguous. V was shortened by 5 bases and J by 7 bases, with 2 bases between the two germline ends. The CDR3 extends over 8 amino acids. From germline, CDR1 is SQVTM and CDR2 ANQGSEA. The CDR3 DNA reads TGCAGCGTTACTGGCTACACCTTC. This codes for CSVTGYTF.

The V gene is TRBV25-1, the J gene TRBJ2-1, with unresolved D. Germline values: CDR1 MGHDK, CDR2 SYGVNS. The V and J ends lost 1 base and 5 bases respectively, with 9 bases between them. The CDR3 totals 14 residues. CDR3 amino acids: CASSELGFNNEQFF. CDR3 nucleotides: TGTGCCAGCAGTGAATTGGGATTTAACAATGAGCAGTTCTTC.

The chain links TRBV7-9 to TRBJ2-7; 7 bases line up with TRBD2. Germline lookup yields CDR1 SEHNR and CDR2 FQNEAQ (reference sequence). CDR3 length: 15 amino acids. V dropped 2 bases and J dropped 3; count of bases not matched to a gene: 7. The CDR3: CASSLSRPSGYEQYF. As DNA, the CDR3 is TGTGCCAGCAGCTTAAGTCGGCCTAGCGGCTACGAGCAGTACTTC. The variable domain in full, completed from reference TRBV7-9 and TRBJ2-7, reads DTGVSQNPRHKITKRGQNVTFRCDPISEHNRLYWYRQTLGQGPEFLTYFQNEAQLEKSRLLSDRFSAERPKGSFSTLEIQRTEQGDSAMYLCASSLSRPSGYEQYFGPGTRLTVT.

The chain combines TRBV27 with TRBJ1-5; the match to TRBD1 covers 7 bases. Germline V gives CDR1 MNHEY, CDR2 SMNVEV (reference sequence). With 4 bases clipped from V and 6 bases from J, the junction kept 6 bases outside the gene matches. This CDR3 spans 14 amino acids. The CDR3 DNA reads as TGTGCCAGCAGTTCCCGACAGGGCCGTCAGCCCCAGCATTTT. It translates to CASSSRQGRQPQHF.

The chain combines TRBV27 with TRBJ1-3; unclear D gene. The CDR3 is 21 residues long. The germline V gene encodes CDR1 MNHEY and CDR2 SMNVEV (reference sequence). Trimming shortened V by 6 bases and J by 0 bases, and 30 bases separated the two germline ends. The CDR3 reads CASSPLHALLLRVVSGNTIYF. The CDR3 nucleotides read TGTGCCAGCAGCCCATTGCACGCATTGCTCCTCCGAGTTGTCTCTGGAAACACCATATATTTT.

The V gene is TRBV10-1, the J gene TRBJ2-1; TRBD2 agrees at 7 bases. The CDR3 runs 13 residues. CDR1 is WNHNN, CDR2 SYGVQD, per germline (reference sequence). V gave up 3 bases and J gave up 10 bases; unmatched junction bases: 6. CDR3 sequence reads: CASSENGRREQFF. The CDR3 region has the DNA TGCGCCAGCAGTGAAAACGGGAGGAGGGAGCAGTTCTTC.

The chain employs TRBV5-5 and TRBJ1-2; 7 nucleotides align to TRBD1. Germline-derived CDR1 and CDR2 are SGHKS and YYEKEE (reference sequence). The CDR3 sequence is 14 residues long. The ends lost 4 bases at V and 7 bases at J; junction bases unmatched: 10. The CDR3 bases are TGTGCCAGCAGCGAAAGACAGGGCCCTGCTGGCTACACCTTC. This encodes CASSERQGPAGYTF.

The rearrangement links TRBV7-3 to TRBJ2-1; TRBD2 might be the D (6 bases). V was clipped by 1 base and J by 7 bases, with 11 bases between them. The CDR3 covers 14 residues. CDR1 SGHTA and CDR2 FQGTGA come from the germline V gene. The CDR3 DNA reads TGTGCCAGCAGCTTAAGTACTAGCTCGAATGAGCAGTTCTTC. It translates to CASSLSTSSNEQFF.

This clone has just one count. The V gene is TRBV27, the J gene TRBJ2-1; TRBD2 matches 11 bases. Germline V gene sequence: CDR1 MNHEY, CDR2 SMNVEV (reference sequence). The CDR3 has 20 residues. V shed 6 bases, J shed 0 bases, and the junction held 16 bases outside the gene matches. In DNA form, the CDR3 reads TGTGCCAGCAGAAAGACGGGACTAGCGGTTGGGGCTAGCTCCTACAATGAGCAGTTCTTC. Its translation is CASRKTGLAVGASSYNEQFF.

The chain joins TRBV28 to TRBJ1-2; D is uncertain. Trimming removed 3 bases from V and 1 base from J, with 15 bases in between. Germline-derived CDR1 and CDR2 are MDHEN and SYDVKM. The CDR3 has 16 amino acids. The CDR3 region is CASSLPDLDFNYGYTF. CDR3 bases: TGTGCCAGCAGTTTGCCGGACCTTGATTTTAACTATGGCTACACCTTC.

The chain combines TRBV29-1 with TRBJ2-7, with TRBD2 identical over 10 bases. Trimming removed 4 bases from V and 9 bases from J; junction bases left unmatched: 9. This CDR3 is built from 13 residues. CDR1 SQVTM and CDR2 ANQGSEA come from the germline V gene. CDR3 in amino acids: CSVGTSGTGGQYF. In nucleotides, the CDR3 is TGCAGCGTTGGGACTAGCGGAACGGGGGGGCAGTACTTC.

This rearrangement joins TRBV6-5 to TRBJ1-5; unclear D gene. Germline V lookup: CDR1 MNHEY, CDR2 SVGAGI. Trimming stripped 4 bases from V and 3 bases from J, with 13 bases between. CDR3 size: 15 residues. The CDR3 DNA reads TGTGCCAGCAGTTCCGGACCCTACTACAATCAGCCCCAGCATTTT. This sequence encodes CASSSGPYYNQPQHF.

The gene calls are TRBV10-1 and TRBJ2-7; D is unclear. The germline V gene has CDR1 WNHNN and CDR2 SYGVQD (reference sequence). There are 13 residues in the CDR3. The V gene lost 6 bases and the J gene lost 2 bases, with 11 bases spanning the gap. The CDR3 loop is CASSPDIAYEQYF. As DNA, the CDR3 is TGCGCCAGCAGCCCCGACATTGCCTACGAGCAGTACTTC.

The rearrangement joins TRBV18 to TRBJ2-7, with D uncertain. Deletions cut 4 bases from V and 2 bases from J, with 9 bases between. From germline, CDR1 is KGHSH and CDR2 LQKENI. CDR3 length equals 13 residues. The CDR3 region is CASSLRAPYEQYF. In nucleotides, the CDR3 is TGTGCCAGCTCACTTAGGGCCCCCTACGAGCAGTACTTC.

The rearrangement joins TRBV19 to TRBJ1-5, with D tentatively TRBD1 (6 bases). Germline V gene data show CDR1 as LNHDA and CDR2 as SQIVND (reference sequence). This CDR3 contains 17 residues. The ends were cut back, 1 base at V and 1 base at J, with 14 bases in the middle. This CDR3 reads CASSIAIGQGSNQPQHF. CDR3 nucleotides: TGTGCCAGTAGTATAGCTATCGGGCAGGGGAGCAATCAGCCCCAGCATTTT. Combining the CDR3 with reference TRBV19 and TRBJ1-5 gives the whole variable domain DGGITQSPKYLFRKEGQNVTLSCEQNLNHDAMYWYRQDPGQGLRLIYYSQIVNDFQKGDIAEGYSVSREKKESFPLTVTSAQKNPTAFYLCASSIAIGQGSNQPQHFGDGTRLSIL.

The chain is built from TRBV6-6 and TRBJ2-5, with 7 bases matching TRBD2. Germline CDR1 and CDR2: MNHNY and SVGAGI (reference sequence). Trimming at V came to 6 bases and at J to 5 bases, leaving 0 bases not matched to a gene. The CDR3 covers 11 residues. The CDR3, as DNA: TGTGCCAGCAGGGGGGGGGAGACCCAGTACTTC. This codes for CASRGGETQYF.

With regard to this clone: The same CDR3 arises from other DNA sequences in this sample as well. This chain links TRBV5-1 with TRBJ2-1, with 12 bases matching TRBD2. V was pared by 3 bases and J by 0 bases, with 1 base of the junction left unmatched. The V gene's germline CDR1 is SGHRS and CDR2 YFSETQ. The CDR3 totals 16 residues. This CDR3 is CASSSTSGSSYNEQFF. The CDR3 nucleotides are TGCGCCAGCAGCTCGACTAGCGGGAGCTCCTACAATGAGCAGTTCTTC.

The V and J genes are TRBV7-9 and TRBJ2-2; 7 nucleotides align to TRBD2. There are 15 residues in the CDR3. CDR1 is SEHNR and CDR2 is FQNEAQ in the germline V gene (reference sequence). The ends lost 1 base at V and 6 bases at J; junction bases unmatched: 5. The CDR3 nucleotides are TGTGCCAGCAGCTTAGGGCTAGCGGTATCCGGGGAGCTGTTTTTT. Protein: CASSLGLAVSGELFF.

The chain combines TRBV29-1 with TRBJ2-7, with D perhaps matching TRBD1 (5 bases). V lost 4 bases and J lost 3, with 10 bases in between. The CDR3 is made up of 12 amino acids. The germline V gene encodes CDR1 SQVTM and CDR2 ANQGSEA. CDR3 protein: CSVGNRGYEQYF. CDR3 bases: TGCAGCGTTGGGAATAGGGGCTACGAGCAGTACTTC.

The genes are TRBV10-3 and TRBJ2-7, with TRBD1 matching 8 bases. Trimming cost V 5 bases and J 5 bases; bases outside gene matches: 5. Germline V gives CDR1 ENHRY, CDR2 SYGVKD. The CDR3 contains 13 residues. Written as DNA, the CDR3 is TGTGCCATCAGTCGGACAGGGAAAGACGAGCAGTACTTC. Amino acid sequence: CAISRTGKDEQYF.